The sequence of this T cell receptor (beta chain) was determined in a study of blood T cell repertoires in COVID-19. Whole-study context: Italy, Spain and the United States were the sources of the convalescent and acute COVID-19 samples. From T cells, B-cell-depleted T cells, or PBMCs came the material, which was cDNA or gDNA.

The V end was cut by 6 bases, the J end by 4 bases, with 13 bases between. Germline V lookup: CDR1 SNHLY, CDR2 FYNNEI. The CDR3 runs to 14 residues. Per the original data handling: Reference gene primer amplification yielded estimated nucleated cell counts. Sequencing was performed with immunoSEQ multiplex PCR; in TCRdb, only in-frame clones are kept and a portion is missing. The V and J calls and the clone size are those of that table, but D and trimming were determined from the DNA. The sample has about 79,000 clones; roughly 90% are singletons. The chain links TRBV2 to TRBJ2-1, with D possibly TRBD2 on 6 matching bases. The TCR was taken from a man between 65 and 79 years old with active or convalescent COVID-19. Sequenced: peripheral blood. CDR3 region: CASRILGTYNEQFF. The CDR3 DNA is TGTGCCAGCAGAATTTTAGGGACTTACAATGAGCAGTTCTTC.